What follows are 25 T cell receptor beta chains derived from one specimen sequenced in a study of CD8 T cells in ankylosing spondylitis. TCRdb reprocessed the 5' RACE reads with MiXCR, giving one entry per CDR3 protein. Among 30,000 to 45,000 distinct CDR3 sequences, less than 4% were seen once, and the ten largest hold 2.5% to 3.5%. The source material was blood, either unsorted or a sorted T cell fraction (not recorded which). The receptors derive from a male donor with ankylosing spondylitis or in good health (not recorded which).

Many counts were recorded for this clonotype. The rearrangement joins TRBV9 to TRBJ2-1; 13 bases are shared with TRBD2. The ends lost 2 bases at V and 4 bases at J; junction bases unmatched: 0. Germline CDR1 SGDLS, CDR2 YYNGEE. This CDR3 is 15 amino acids long. The CDR3 bases are TGTGCCAGCAGCGTGGGACTAGCGGGATACAATGAGCAGTTCTTC. The encoded protein is CASSVGLAGYNEQFF.

The table lists this clonotype with many counts. The genes are TRBV9 and TRBJ2-2; D possibly corresponds to TRBD1 (6 bases). V was pared by 0 bases and J by 6 bases, with 9 bases between. CDR1 is SGDLS, CDR2 YYNGEE, per germline. The CDR3 is 14 residues long. The CDR3 region has the DNA TGTGCCAGCAGCGTAGTCCAGGGGTCCGGGGAGCTGTTTTTT. Its protein is CASSVVQGSGELFF.

V usage is TRBV9 and J usage is TRBJ2-1; 7 bases agree with TRBD1. V lost 0 bases and J lost 2; bases outside the gene matches: 2. CDR1 is SGDLS and CDR2 is YYNGEE in the germline V gene. This CDR3 contains 15 residues. The CDR3 is CASSVAQGTYNEQFF. The CDR3 nucleotides read TGTGCCAGCAGCGTAGCACAGGGGACCTACAATGAGCAGTTCTTC.

This clonotype appeared many times. The J gene is TRBJ2-3, the V gene TRBV9, with no clear D. Deletions cut 0 bases from V and 4 bases from J, with 3 bases between. Germline loops: CDR1 SGDLS, CDR2 YYNGEE. This CDR3 is built from 12 residues. CDR3 nucleotide sequence: TGTGCCAGCAGCGTAGCTCCAGATACGCAGTATTTT. It yields the protein CASSVAPDTQYF.

The rearrangement links TRBV9 to TRBJ2-1, with 10 nucleotides matching TRBD2. Per the germline V gene, CDR1 is SGDLS and CDR2 is YYNGEE. Trimming removed 0 bases from V and 10 bases from J; junction bases left unmatched: 7. This CDR3 region has 15 residues. The CDR3 bases are TGTGCCAGCAGCGTAGAAGCGGGGGGGCCATTCGAGCAGTTCTTC. As protein: CASSVEAGGPFEQFF.

At least ten counts were recorded for this clonotype. The chain couples TRBV9 to TRBJ2-6, with TRBD1 as a possible D gene (6 bases). Trimming cost V 3 bases and J 0 bases, with 10 bases left between them. The CDR3 runs to 16 residues. From germline, CDR1 is SGDLS and CDR2 YYNGEE. The CDR3 loop is CASSDLGGSGANVLTF. In nucleotides, the CDR3 is TGTGCCAGCAGCGATCTAGGGGGCTCTGGGGCCAACGTCCTGACTTTC.

This clonotype was seen only a few times. This chain links TRBV9 with TRBJ2-1; the D is unclear. This CDR3 region has 15 residues. Germline CDR1 reads SGDLS; CDR2 reads YYNGEE. V dropped 3 bases and J dropped 0 bases, with 10 bases sitting between them. The DNA of the CDR3 is TGTGCCAGCAGCGCCAGTCTTAGCTCCTACAATGAGCAGTTCTTC. Translating gives CASSASLSSYNEQFF.

This clonotype was seen at least ten times. The V call is TRBV9, the J call TRBJ2-3; D unclear. The CDR3 extends over 14 amino acids. Germline-derived CDR1 and CDR2 are SGDLS and YYNGEE. The V end lost 2 bases, the J end lost 2 bases, and 9 bases lay between the germline ends. CDR3 in amino acids: CASSVGIHTDTQYF. The CDR3, as DNA: TGTGCCAGCAGCGTTGGAATACACACAGATACGCAGTATTTT.

This clonotype has a count of ten or more. This chain links TRBV24-1 with TRBJ2-1; 7 bases fit TRBD2. This CDR3 has 16 residues. Germline CDR1 KGHDR, CDR2 SFDVKD. The V and J ends lost 1 base and 7 bases, in that order; junction bases with no gene match: 9. CDR3 nucleotide sequence: TGTGCCACCAGTGATTTAGGGGAGGGCCAAGGAAATGAGCAGTTCTTC. Protein product: CATSDLGEGQGNEQFF.

This clonotype has at least ten counts. This chain uses TRBV9 with TRBJ2-5; D is uncertain. Germline lookup yields CDR1 SGDLS and CDR2 YYNGEE. The CDR3 runs 13 residues. V lost 0 bases to trimming and J lost 3 bases, with 6 bases between them. This CDR3 is CASSVAQEETQYF. DNA for the CDR3: TGTGCCAGCAGCGTAGCTCAGGAAGAGACCCAGTACTTC.

This clonotype was recorded at least ten times. The chain uses TRBV9 and TRBJ2-5, with a possible D match to TRBD1 (5 bases). The CDR3 is 16 amino acids. The germline V gene has CDR1 SGDLS and CDR2 YYNGEE. The V gene lost 3 bases and the J gene lost 1 base, with 16 bases spanning the gap. This CDR3 reads CASSAHQTVGQETQYF. The DNA of the CDR3 is TGTGCCAGCAGCGCCCACCAGACAGTGGGCCAAGAGACCCAGTACTTC.

In this sample, this clonotype turned up many times. The chain recombines TRBV9 with TRBJ2-3, with 7 bases lining up with TRBD2. In germline, CDR1 is SGDLS, CDR2 YYNGEE. This CDR3 comprises 15 residues. Losses at the gene ends were 4 bases for V and 0 bases for J; bases not matched to a gene: 5. CDR3 loop: CASSPGGSSTDTQYF. CDR3 DNA: TGTGCCAGCAGCCCCGGGGGGTCTAGCACAGATACGCAGTATTTT.

This clonotype has at least ten counts. The chain links TRBV9 to TRBJ2-6; D unresolved. This CDR3 comprises 15 residues. Germline V CDR1 and CDR2: SGDLS, YYNGEE. Trimming left V 4 bases short and J 3 bases short, with 11 bases between. This CDR3 is CASSRDGRGANVLTF. The CDR3 DNA reads TGTGCCAGCAGCCGAGACGGGCGTGGGGCCAACGTCCTGACTTTC.

Many counts were recorded for this clonotype. The rearrangement uses TRBV9 and TRBJ2-2; 7 bases line up with TRBD1. The CDR3 runs to 13 residues. Trimming removed 2 bases from V and 5 bases from J; junction bases left unmatched: 0. The V gene's germline CDR1 is SGDLS and CDR2 YYNGEE. CDR3 protein: CASSVGQTGELFF. The CDR3 DNA sequence: TGTGCCAGCAGCGTGGGACAGACCGGGGAGCTGTTTTTT.

This clonotype was counted many times. The CDR3 bases are TGTGCCAGCAGCGTGGAACTAGCGGGAGGGCCTGATGAGCAGTTCTTC. It is translated as CASSVELAGGPDEQFF. This sequence joins TRBV9 and TRBJ2-1; 13 positions match TRBD2. CDR1 and CDR2 (germline): SGDLS, YYNGEE. This CDR3 contains 16 residues. The V segment lost 2 bases and the J segment 8 bases; nucleotides outside the gene matches: 7.

This clonotype was seen many times. This sequence joins TRBV9 and TRBJ2-2, with D perhaps matching TRBD1 (6 bases). The germline CDR1 and CDR2 sequences are SGDLS and YYNGEE. The CDR3 sequence is 15 residues long. Trimming left V 0 bases short and J 3 bases short, with 9 bases between. The CDR3 region has the DNA TGTGCCAGCAGCGTAGGACAGGACCACACCGGGGAGCTGTTTTTT. Amino acid sequence: CASSVGQDHTGELFF.

In this sample, this clonotype turned up many times. The chain is built from TRBV9 and TRBJ2-2; 8 bases match TRBD2. From germline, CDR1 is SGDLS and CDR2 YYNGEE. The CDR3 has 17 amino acids. With 0 bases clipped from V and 0 bases from J, the junction kept 4 bases outside the gene matches. The CDR3 sequence is CASSVVASGSNTGELFF. CDR3 DNA: TGTGCCAGCAGCGTAGTGGCTAGCGGGTCGAACACCGGGGAGCTGTTTTTT.

This chain links TRBV9 with TRBJ2-2, with 9 bases identical to TRBD1. The J segment lost 6 bases and the V segment lost 4 bases, leaving 7 bases of the junction unmatched. CDR1 is SGDLS and CDR2 is YYNGEE in the germline V gene. This CDR3 region has 15 residues. The DNA of the CDR3 is TGTGCCAGCAGCCTTCACCGGACAGGGGCCGGGGAGCTGTTTTTT. Translating gives CASSLHRTGAGELFF.

V gene TRBV9 combines with J gene TRBJ2-1; 10 bases agree with TRBD2. CDR1 and CDR2 (germline): SGDLS, YYNGEE. CDR3 size: 17 residues. Losses at the gene ends were 4 bases for V and 4 bases for J; bases not matched to a gene: 11. CDR3 DNA sequence: TGTGCCAGCAGCCCAGTCGCTAGCGGGAGCGGGTACAATGAGCAGTTCTTC. Translation gives CASSPVASGSGYNEQFF.

On this clonotype: Possible read error: a much larger clone is one base away. The chain has TRBV9 and TRBJ2-2; D may correspond to TRBD1 or TRBD2 (5 bases each). Germline lookup yields CDR1 SGDLS and CDR2 YYNGEE. The CDR3 totals 12 residues. The CDR3, as DNA: TGTGCCAGCAGCCCCCACACCGGGGACCTGTTTTTT. Translating it yields CASSPHTGDLFF.

Many counts were recorded for this clonotype. The chain has TRBV9 and TRBJ2-1; 9 bases align to TRBD1. Trimming cost V 2 bases and J 6 bases; bases outside gene matches: 9. Germline-derived CDR1 and CDR2 are SGDLS and YYNGEE. This CDR3 is built from 16 residues. CDR3 protein: CASSVSFGQGRNEQFF. CDR3 sequence (DNA): TGTGCCAGCAGCGTTAGCTTTGGACAGGGGCGCAATGAGCAGTTCTTC.

By share of the sample, this clonotype is medium-sized (0.01 to 0.1%). This chain joins TRBV20-1 and TRBJ2-3, with D tentatively TRBD1 or TRBD2 (5 bases each). The CDR3 runs to 13 residues. With 6 bases removed from V and 0 bases from J, the gap between germline ends came to 10 bases. The germline V gene has CDR1 DFQATT and CDR2 SNEGSKA (reference sequence). CDR3 in DNA: TGCAGTGCCTGGGACGCTAGCACAGATACGCAGTATTTT. This translates into CSAWDASTDTQYF.

This clonotype showed up many times. CDR3 sequence: CASSLPPSPGSDGYTF. In DNA, the CDR3 is TGTGCCAGCAGCCTACCTCCGTCCCCAGGATCCGATGGCTACACCTTC. This chain joins TRBV9 and TRBJ1-2; no clear D. V dropped 4 bases and J dropped 6 bases, with 22 bases sitting between them. The CDR3 is made up of 16 amino acids. Per the germline V gene, CDR1 is SGDLS and CDR2 is YYNGEE. The entire variable domain, with the rest obtained from reference TRBV9 and TRBJ1-2, is as follows: DSGVTQTPKHLITATGQRVTLRCSPRSGDLSVYWYQQSLDQGLQFLIQYYNGEERAKGNILERFSAQQFPDLHSELNLSSLELGDSALYFCASSLPPSPGSDGYTFGSGTRLTVV.

In this sample, this clonotype turned up a few times. The chain recombines TRBV9 with TRBJ2-1, with 8 positions matching TRBD2. V trimming: 3 bases; J trimming: 2 bases; junction bases outside the gene matches: 4. The germline gives CDR1 SGDLS, CDR2 YYNGEE. The CDR3 extends over 15 amino acids. As DNA, the CDR3 is TGTGCCAGCAGCGACGGGAGGGGGACCTACAATGAGCAGTTCTTC. Its protein is CASSDGRGTYNEQFF.

This clonotype was counted at least ten times. The chain joins TRBV9 to TRBJ2-4, with D unresolved. V was cut by 4 bases and J by 2 bases, with 19 bases left in between. The CDR3 loop spans 17 amino acids. CDR1 and CDR2 from the germline V gene are SGDLS and YYNGEE. The CDR3 coding sequence is TGTGCCAGCAGCACCCGGGCCTCCGTAGGGACCAAAAACATTCAGTACTTC. Translating it yields CASSTRASVGTKNIQYF.